The next 20 T cell receptor beta chains were all read from a single sample in a study of shared clonotypes between healthy human individuals. Method: immunoSEQ multiplex PCR; TCRdb's copy keeps in-frame clones and lacks some. The profile shows roughly 2,300,000 clones, about 90% of them singletons. The source material was naive CD4+ T cells from PBMCs. Documented subset: CD45RA+ positively selected. These receptors were obtained from a man aged 18 to 30 in good health. Some clones in this sample may be carry-over from other donors' samples.

The chain couples TRBV6-1 to TRBJ2-1; D gene unclear. The CDR3 is 12 amino acids. Per germline, CDR1 MNHNS and CDR2 SASEGT. V was clipped by 8 bases and J by 4 bases, with 9 bases between them. CDR3 residues: CASDVWYNEQFF. As DNA, the CDR3 is TGTGCCAGCGACGTCTGGTACAATGAGCAGTTCTTC.

The gene calls are TRBV2 and TRBJ2-7; D not resolved. This CDR3 region has 15 residues. V was pared by 0 bases and J by 3 bases, with 12 bases between. CDR1 and CDR2 (germline): SNHLY, FYNNEI. The CDR3 here is CASSEALGRLYEQYF. The CDR3 DNA sequence: TGTGCCAGCAGTGAAGCGCTAGGCCGTCTCTACGAGCAGTACTTC.

Here the CDR3 reads CASRGLAHNEQFF. The CDR3 DNA is TGTGCCAGCAGGGGGTTAGCCCACAATGAGCAGTTCTTC. The V call is TRBV2, the J call TRBJ2-1; D is unclear. Between the trimmed V and J ends, which lost 6 bases and 5 bases, there was a span of 11 bases. Germline V CDR1 and CDR2: SNHLY, FYNNEI. This CDR3 spans 13 amino acids.

The chain has TRBV21-1 and TRBJ2-2; the table's D call of TRBD1 was not tested on the DNA. TRBV21-1 is a pseudogene segment. The CDR3 is made up of 18 amino acids. The CDR3 DNA reads as TGTGCCAGCAGCGCACCGGGACAGGGGGCCTCCGGGACCGGGGAGCTGTTTTTT. As protein: CASSAPGQGASGTGELFF.

The rearrangement joins TRBV7-6 to TRBJ1-5; D unresolved. CDR3 length: 13 residues. Trimming left V 5 bases short and J 6 bases short, with 11 bases between. The germline V gene has CDR1 SGHVS and CDR2 FNYEAQ. The CDR3 nucleotides are TGTGCCAGCAGCCAGGACTCAGGTCAGCCCCAGCATTTT. Amino acid sequence: CASSQDSGQPQHF.

The V call is TRBV21-1, the J call TRBJ2-1; no DNA check was done on the table's D call, TRBD2. TRBV21-1 is listed as a pseudogene. CDR3 length equals 15 residues. The CDR3 protein is CASLLAGGAYNEQFF. The CDR3 DNA sequence: TGTGCCAGCCTGCTAGCGGGAGGTGCGTACAATGAGCAGTTCTTC.

Only one count was recorded for this clone. V usage is TRBV6-1 and J usage is TRBJ1-2; a possible D gene is TRBD1 (5 bases). In germline, CDR1 is MNHNS, CDR2 SASEGT. CDR3 size: 15 residues. Trimming removed 1 base at V and 4 bases at J, with 13 bases between. The CDR3 nucleotides are TGTGCCAGCAGTGAAGGGGGGGATCCCCTCTATGGCTACACCTTC. It is translated as CASSEGGDPLYGYTF.

The chain carries TRBV4-1 and TRBJ1-5; 7 bases line up with TRBD1. The CDR3 totals 15 residues. J lost 11 bases, V lost 0 bases, and 10 bases had no gene match. Germline-derived CDR1 and CDR2 are MGHRA and YSYEKL. DNA of the CDR3: TGCGCCAGCAGCCAAGACCGAGGGGGCTTTGAGACCCAGCATTTT. This sequence encodes CASSQDRGGFETQHF.

V and J are TRBV20-1 and TRBJ1-2; tentatively, D is TRBD1 (6 bases). Germline-derived CDR1 and CDR2 are DFQATT and SNEGSKA (reference sequence). The CDR3 is 11 residues long. The V end lost 0 bases, the J end lost 14 bases, and 13 bases lay between the germline ends. The CDR3 DNA reads as TGCAGTGCTAGAGATCTAGGACAGAAGACCTTC. Protein sequence: CSARDLGQKTF.

This clone was recorded once. The V and J genes are TRBV5-1 and TRBJ2-1; 7 bases map to TRBD2. Germline assignment: CDR1 SGHRS and CDR2 YFSETQ. Trimming removed 2 bases from V and 7 bases from J; junction bases left unmatched: 9. The CDR3 extends over 15 amino acids. The DNA of the CDR3 is TGCGCCAGCAGCTTTGGGGCGGGAGTATATAATGAGCAGTTCTTC. Residues: CASSFGAGVYNEQFF.

The J gene is TRBJ2-5, the V gene TRBV7-8, with D perhaps given as TRBD1 or TRBD2 (6 bases each). The CDR3 runs 20 residues. CDR1 is SGHVS and CDR2 is FQNEAQ in the germline V gene. The V gene lost 0 bases and the J gene lost 2 bases, with 25 bases spanning the gap. This CDR3 is CASSLAPRGATTRQQETQYF. DNA of the CDR3: TGTGCCAGCAGCTTAGCGCCTAGGGGGGCCACGACGAGACAGCAAGAGACCCAGTACTTC.

This rearrangement joins TRBV19 to TRBJ2-7; unclear D gene. The germline CDR1 and CDR2 sequences are LNHDA and SQIVND (reference sequence). CDR3 size: 15 residues. The V end was cut by 7 bases, the J end by 2 bases, with 18 bases between. CDR3 DNA sequence: TGTGCCAGTACCCCGGCGATCGGTTTGGCCTACGAGCAGTACTTC. Amino acid sequence: CASTPAIGLAYEQYF.

The table lists this clone with a count of one. This chain uses TRBV5-1 with TRBJ1-2; 12 bases align to TRBD1. V shed 1 base and J 3 bases; nucleotides not matched to a gene: 10. CDR1 is SGHRS, CDR2 YFSETQ, per germline. The CDR3 contains 18 residues. CDR3 region: CASSLLTGTGGEDYGYTF. CDR3 DNA: TGCGCCAGCAGCTTGCTGACCGGGACAGGGGGCGAGGACTATGGCTACACCTTC.

This sequence joins TRBV7-9 and TRBJ1-2, with D unresolved. Germline CDR1 SEHNR, CDR2 FQNEAQ (reference sequence). This CDR3 is 14 amino acids long. V lost 0 bases and J 3 bases, leaving 8 bases between the germline ends. CDR3 protein: CASSLAAVYYGYTF. The DNA for the CDR3 is TGTGCCAGCAGCTTAGCGGCAGTTTACTATGGCTACACCTTC.

The chain links TRBV4-2 to TRBJ2-1; TRBD2 might be the D (7 bases). The CDR3 totals 15 residues. Germline V gene lookup returns CDR1 LGHNA and CDR2 YNFKEQ. V lost 5 bases, J lost 4 bases, and 15 bases lay in between. The CDR3 bases are TGTGCCAGCAGCGGGGGGCTAGCGGAGTACAATGAGCAGTTCTTC. Translation: CASSGGLAEYNEQFF.

V gene TRBV27 combines with J gene TRBJ2-3, with TRBD2 matching over 9 bases. This CDR3 has 15 amino acids. The germline CDR1 and CDR2 sequences are MNHEY and SMNVEV (reference sequence). V shed 5 bases and J 2 bases; nucleotides not matched to a gene: 5. In DNA, the CDR3 is TGTGCCAGCAGTCCTCTAGCGGGACCCACAGATACGCAGTATTTT. This translates into CASSPLAGPTDTQYF.

The rearrangement joins TRBV2 to TRBJ2-7; D remains ambiguous. The germline gives CDR1 SNHLY, CDR2 FYNNEI. CDR3 size: 15 residues. Trimming removed 8 bases at V and 1 base at J, with 18 bases between. CDR3 nucleotide sequence: TGTGCCAGCGGAAATGGTCGTGGGATATCCTACGAGCAGTACTTC. Its protein is CASGNGRGISYEQYF.

The chain carries TRBV7-6 and TRBJ1-1; possibly TRBD1 for D (5 bases). The germline V gene encodes CDR1 SGHVS and CDR2 FNYEAQ. The ends were cut back, 4 bases at V and 6 bases at J, with 18 bases in the middle. The CDR3 covers 15 residues. The CDR3 sequence: CASSSHQSRGAEAFF. CDR3 DNA: TGTGCCAGCAGCTCACACCAGAGCCGAGGGGCTGAAGCTTTCTTT.

The V call is TRBV25-1, the J call TRBJ2-3; D is perhaps TRBD2 (6 bases). The V end was cut by 3 bases, the J end by 4 bases, with 11 bases between. Germline loops: CDR1 MGHDK, CDR2 SYGVNS. The CDR3 has 14 amino acids. The CDR3 spells CASSDGRGSDTQYF. In DNA, the CDR3 is TGTGCCAGCAGTGACGGGAGAGGGTCAGATACGCAGTATTTT. Drawing the rest from reference TRBV25-1 and TRBJ2-3, the complete variable domain is EADIYQTPRYLVIGTGKKITLECSQTMGHDKMYWYQQDPGMELHLIHYSYGVNSTEKGDLSSESTVSRIRTEHFPLTLESARPSHTSQYLCASSDGRGSDTQYFGPGTRLTVL.

J is TRBJ2-1 and V is TRBV9, with TRBD2 as a possible D gene (6 bases). Trimming took 4 bases from V and 0 from J, leaving 11 bases between them. CDR1 is SGDLS and CDR2 is YYNGEE in the germline V gene. The CDR3 is 15 amino acids. This chain's CDR3 is CASSLSGPSYNEQFF. The CDR3 DNA follows: TGTGCCAGCAGCCTGAGCGGGCCCTCCTACAATGAGCAGTTCTTC.